This TCR beta chain is from a study of regulatory T cells in long-lasting Graves disease. Per germline, CDR1 WNHNN and CDR2 SYGVQD (reference sequence). The CDR3 contains 12 residues. This clonotype was found many times. Its antigen remains unidentified. At one of its ends the junction is not consistent with the germline gene, which may arise from a read error. CDR3-region Arm-PCR and iRepertoire HTBI primers produced the TCR beta libraries. In TCRdb, the multiplex PCR reads were re-called with MiXCR into one record per CDR3 protein. Found here are hundreds of thousands of distinct CDR3 sequences, roughly 15% of them singletons; the top ten hold just under 25%. Study-wide results and caveats: In persistent patients, shared public clonotypes (more than 2,500) outnumbered those in new patients (roughly 870).

Time point described: newly diagnosed GD, antithyroid drugs for less than 3 months. From PBMCs, RNA was extracted and then used to make the TCR library. From each patient, around 9 milliliters of peripheral blood was drawn and collected into an EDTA anticoagulant tube. This sample was also put to use in a study of T cells in Graves' hyperthyroidism and ophthalmopathy.

This TCR was sampled from a woman aged 40-65 years with Graves disease. Specimen: peripheral blood mononuclear cells (PBMCs), collected at new diagnosis, from a patient treated with antithyroid drugs. This sequence joins TRBV10-1 and TRBJ2-3; D uncertain. CDR3 coding DNA: TGTGCCAGCAGCGAAACCACAGATACGCAGTATTTT. It is translated as CASSETTDTQYF.